The 4 T cell receptor beta chains listed next were all sequenced from one sample in a study of glioma-infiltrating T cells after dendritic cell vaccination. TCRdb keeps only in-frame clones here, not all; method: immunoSEQ multiplex PCR. The profile shows tens of thousands of clones, roughly 85% of them singletons. Indicated time point: after dendritic cell vaccination, including at tumor progression/relapse. The source material was blood, sampled after dendritic cell vaccination. The receptors originated from a human donor with glioblastoma.

The V call is TRBV9, the J call TRBJ2-7; 7 bases agree with TRBD2. CDR3 length equals 18 residues. Germline V gene data show CDR1 as SGDLS and CDR2 as YYNGEE. The V segment lost 0 bases and the J segment 5 bases; nucleotides outside the gene matches: 17. CDR3 bases: TGTGCCAGCAGCGTAGCTACGGGGGGTACAAATATAGTCGACGAGCAGTACTTC. It encodes CASSVATGGTNIVDEQYF. The whole variable domain, remainder taken from reference TRBV9 and TRBJ2-7, is DSGVTQTPKHLITATGQRVTLRCSPRSGDLSVYWYQQSLDQGLQFLIQYYNGEERAKGNILERFSAQQFPDLHSELNLSSLELGDSALYFCASSVATGGTNIVDEQYFGPGTRLTVT.

The V call is TRBV28, the J call TRBJ1-2, with 12 nucleotides matching TRBD1. J gave up 5 bases and V 6 bases, and 19 bases lay outside the gene matches. Germline V gene data show CDR1 as MDHEN and CDR2 as SYDVKM. This CDR3 comprises 19 residues. CDR3 DNA sequence: TGTGCCAGCAGCCAAGCCGGGACAGGGGGCCTGTCGGGCGATTATGGCTACACCTTC. Encoded protein: CASSQAGTGGLSGDYGYTF.

The J gene is TRBJ2-7, the V gene TRBV6-1; D is possibly TRBD1 (5 bases). Trimming removed 1 base at V and 0 bases at J, with 16 bases between. Germline V gives CDR1 MNHNS, CDR2 SASEGT. The CDR3 consists of 17 residues. The CDR3 reads CASSEGGWSGYSYEQYF. The CDR3 DNA is TGTGCCAGCAGTGAAGGGGGCTGGTCAGGATACTCCTACGAGCAGTACTTC.

The gene calls are TRBV19 and TRBJ2-2; TRBD1 matches at 9 bases. The CDR3 loop spans 15 amino acids. Per germline, CDR1 LNHDA and CDR2 SQIVND (reference sequence). Trimming took 2 bases from V and 4 from J; bases not matched to a gene: 2. The CDR3 here is CASSITGGSTGELFF. The CDR3, as DNA: TGTGCCAGTAGTATAACAGGGGGCAGCACCGGGGAGCTGTTTTTT.